One and the same sample provided the 10 T cell receptor beta chains below, sequenced in a study of CD8+ T cells in alopecia areata. Stated treatment: oral pan-JAK inhibitor, 5-10 mg twice daily. Once RNA had been extracted, it was reverse transcribed into cDNA to act as the sequencing template. Profiled with immunoSEQ multiplex PCR; TCRdb holds only in-frame clones, not every one. The sample includes around 190,000 clones, around 64% of them seen just once. This material consisted of CD4+ T cells sorted from blood, taken around week 49, from a patient treated with tofacitinib. These receptors all come from a human donor with alopecia areata.

The chain links TRBV6-5 to TRBJ2-7; TRBD1 might be the D (6 bases). V lost 6 bases and J lost 3, with 12 bases in between. Germline V gene lookup returns CDR1 MNHEY and CDR2 SVGAGI. The CDR3 length is 13 residues. DNA of the CDR3: TGTGCCAGCAGGCAGGGGCAGGGCTACGAGCAGTACTTC. The encoded protein is CASRQGQGYEQYF.

The chain is built from TRBV4-3 and TRBJ2-2, with D perhaps matching TRBD1 or TRBD2 (5 bases each). Germline CDR1 reads LGHNA; CDR2 reads YSLEER. V lost 0 bases and J lost 3, with 20 bases in between. This CDR3 spans 19 amino acids. CDR3 DNA: TGCGCCAGCAGCCAAGATTACTGGCAGGGTAGCGTCGACACCGGGGAGCTGTTTTTT. It yields the protein CASSQDYWQGSVDTGELFF.

V is TRBV29-1 and J is TRBJ2-7; D may be TRBD2 (5 bases). The CDR3 runs to 10 residues. Germline values: CDR1 SQVTM, CDR2 ANQGSEA. The V end was cut by 5 bases, the J end by 8 bases, with 10 bases between. CDR3 region: CSVRIGKQYF. The CDR3 DNA follows: TGCAGCGTTCGTATCGGGAAGCAGTACTTC.

In this sample, this clone turned up a few times. The chain has TRBV10-3 and TRBJ1-2, with D unresolved. CDR1 and CDR2 (germline): ENHRY, SYGVKD. This CDR3 has 13 amino acids. V lost 10 bases to trimming and J lost 1 base, with 13 bases between them. The CDR3 region has the DNA TGTGCCAGCATTTCCAAATTTAACTATGGCTACACCTTC. Translation gives CASISKFNYGYTF.

The chain links TRBV29-1 to TRBJ2-2, with D hard to call. Germline assignment: CDR1 SQVTM and CDR2 ANQGSEA. The CDR3 runs 14 residues. V dropped 0 bases and J dropped 0 bases, with 5 bases sitting between them. The CDR3 here is CSVEDLTNTGELFF. CDR3 in DNA: TGCAGCGTTGAAGATCTTACGAACACCGGGGAGCTGTTTTTT.

The chain combines TRBV29-1 with TRBJ2-1, with D possibly matching TRBD2 (5 bases). From germline, CDR1 is SQVTM and CDR2 ANQGSEA. This CDR3 contains 10 residues. Trimming removed 6 bases from V and 8 bases from J, with 8 bases in between. CDR3 region: CSVEDYEQFF. CDR3 bases: TGCAGCGTAGAGGACTATGAGCAGTTCTTC.

This sequence joins TRBV12-5 and TRBJ1-1; D is uncertain. Germline values: CDR1 LGHNT, CDR2 FRNRAP. Trimming removed 0 bases at V and 1 base at J, with 9 bases between. The CDR3 runs 15 residues. In nucleotides, the CDR3 is TGTGCTAGTGGTTTGGTACCGGGCGGGAACACTGAAGCTTTCTTT. It translates to CASGLVPGGNTEAFF.

The chain has TRBV10-3 and TRBJ2-3; TRBD2 matches 7 bases. V trimming: 8 bases; J trimming: 3 bases; junction bases outside the gene matches: 2. The CDR3 totals 12 residues. Germline V gene sequence: CDR1 ENHRY, CDR2 SYGVKD. Here the CDR3 reads CAIGGGTDTQYF. CDR3 DNA sequence: TGTGCCATCGGGGGGGGTACAGATACGCAGTATTTT.

This chain connects TRBV5-6 to TRBJ2-7; perhaps TRBD2 as D (6 bases). The CDR3 length is 14 residues. The germline V and J ends were trimmed by 1 base and 7 bases, with 15 bases remaining between them. Germline V CDR1 and CDR2: SGHDT, YYEEEE. The CDR3 DNA reads TGTGCCAGCAGCTTGTCCGGGGGATCGCTTGAGCAGTACTTC. Translation: CASSLSGGSLEQYF.

The chain recombines TRBV5-6 with TRBJ1-2, with D possibly matching TRBD1 (5 bases). The length of the CDR3 is 15 residues. Per the germline V gene, CDR1 is SGHDT and CDR2 is YYEEEE. V lost 3 bases, J lost 4 bases, and 16 bases lay in between. This CDR3 reads CASSSQGGWSYGYTF. The CDR3 region has the DNA TGTGCCAGCAGCTCCCAGGGTGGATGGAGCTATGGCTACACCTTC.